The sequence of this T cell receptor (beta chain) was determined in a study of OX40 agonist ivuxolimab in advanced cancers. Overall study context: Eligibility rules accepted prior anti-PD-1, anti-PD-L1 or anti-CTLA-4 therapy, and approximately 40% had some.

The length of the CDR3 is 16 residues. V shed 1 base, J shed 6 bases, and the junction held 6 bases outside the gene matches. The germline gives CDR1 SEHNR, CDR2 FQNEAQ (reference sequence). Profiling relied on immunoSEQ multiplex PCR, and the TCRdb table lists in-frame clones only, not all of them. This sample yields tens of thousands of clones, of which 90% to 95% are seen a single time; 2% to 2.5% belongs to the top ten. The sequences come from CD4+ or CD8+ T cells sorted from blood, collected in a trial of the OX40 agonist ivuxolimab. The source of this sequence is an adult with an advanced solid tumor such as melanoma, head and neck, liver or kidney cancer. This chain uses TRBV7-9 with TRBJ1-2; 12 bases are shared with TRBD1. The CDR3 sequence: CASSLGSGQGADGYTF. The CDR3 coding sequence is TGTGCCAGCAGCTTAGGGTCGGGACAGGGGGCGGATGGCTACACCTTC.